The 30 T cell receptor beta chains reported below all come from one sample, sequenced in a study of early T cells in non-severe SARS-CoV-2 infection. TCRdb processed the 5' RACE reads anew with MiXCR; each CDR3 protein has one entry. Among some 55,000 distinct CDR3 sequences, roughly 13% were seen once, and the ten largest hold 2.5% to 3%. The sample comprised whole blood. All receptors derive from an adult who was a healthcare worker with PCR-confirmed SARS-CoV-2 infection or an uninfected control (not recorded which).

This clonotype showed up many times. The chain uses TRBV19 and TRBJ1-5; a weak D match, TRBD1 (5 bases). The CDR3 spans 16 residues. The V and J ends lost 1 base and 4 bases respectively, with 14 bases between them. The germline V gene encodes CDR1 LNHDA and CDR2 SQIVND (reference sequence). The CDR3: CASSIGARAANQPQHF. The CDR3 DNA follows: TGTGCCAGTAGTATAGGGGCCAGGGCAGCGAATCAGCCCCAGCATTTT. Together with reference TRBV19 and TRBJ1-5, the CDR3 gives the full variable domain: DGGITQSPKYLFRKEGQNVTLSCEQNLNHDAMYWYRQDPGQGLRLIYYSQIVNDFQKGDIAEGYSVSREKKESFPLTVTSAQKNPTAFYLCASSIGARAANQPQHFGDGTRLSIL.

This clonotype has ten or more counts. DNA for the CDR3: TGTGCCAGCAGTTCCCTTAGCACCGGGGAGCTGTTTTTT. Residues: CASSSLSTGELFF. The chain joins TRBV28 to TRBJ2-2; D unresolved. The CDR3 consists of 13 residues. Germline CDR1 MDHEN, CDR2 SYDVKM. Trimming took 4 bases from V and 4 from J, leaving 7 bases between them. The full variable domain, in which reference TRBV28 and TRBJ2-2 provide the parts outside the CDR3, is DVKVTQSSRYLVKRTGEKVFLECVQDMDHENMFWYRQDPGLGLRLIYFSYDVKMKEKGDIPEGYSVSREKKERFSLILESASTNQTSMYLCASSSLSTGELFFGEGSRLTVL.

There are many counts of this clonotype. The gene calls are TRBV28 and TRBJ2-7; D not resolved. Germline assignment: CDR1 MDHEN and CDR2 SYDVKM. The CDR3 sequence is 15 residues long. V dropped 3 bases and J dropped 0 bases, with 12 bases sitting between them. Here the CDR3 DNA reads TGTGCCAGCAGTTTCGGTATTGCTTACTCCTACGAGCAGTACTTC. This codes for CASSFGIAYSYEQYF.

This chain joins TRBV29-1 and TRBJ2-7; 11 bases are shared with TRBD2. J was trimmed by 0 bases and V by 6 bases; bases with no gene match: 7. Germline CDR1 and CDR2: SQVTM and ANQGSEA. The CDR3 has 15 amino acids. CDR3 sequence: CSVGMGLAASYEQYF. In nucleotides, the CDR3 is TGCAGCGTCGGGATGGGACTAGCGGCCTCCTACGAGCAGTACTTC.

This chain connects TRBV20-1 to TRBJ1-2, with 7 bases fitting TRBD1. V lost 1 base and J lost 5; bases outside the gene matches: 4. Looked up from germline, CDR1 is DFQATT and CDR2 is SNEGSKA (reference sequence). This CDR3 has 13 residues. CDR3 sequence: CSARADRAYGYTF. CDR3 DNA sequence: TGCAGTGCTAGAGCAGACAGGGCGTATGGCTACACCTTC.

This clonotype was counted at least ten times. V gene TRBV12-3 or TRBV12-4 combines with J gene TRBJ2-6; D ambiguous. Between the trimmed V and J ends, which lost 5 bases and 2 bases, there was a span of 10 bases. The CDR3 extends over 15 amino acids. CDR3 bases: TGTGCCAGCAGTAGACGGAAACCTGGGGCCAACGTCCTGACTTTC. Its translation is CASSRRKPGANVLTF.

In its sample, this clonotype was seen many times. V usage is TRBV6-5 and J usage is TRBJ2-7, with TRBD2 identical over 7 bases. The CDR3 is 13 residues long. V lost 8 bases and J lost 0; bases outside the gene matches: 4. CDR1 and CDR2 (germline): MNHEY, SVGAGI. The CDR3 spells CASGRESSYEQYF. The CDR3 DNA reads as TGTGCCAGCGGGCGGGAGAGCTCCTACGAGCAGTACTTC.

This clonotype was counted many times. This chain connects TRBV27 to TRBJ2-1; 10 positions match TRBD2. V dropped 2 bases and J dropped 7; count of bases not matched to a gene: 11. The CDR3 length is 17 residues. The V gene's germline CDR1 is MNHEY and CDR2 SMNVEV (reference sequence). The CDR3 DNA follows: TGTGCCAGCAGTTTACTCCGCCTAGCGGGAGTAACGAATGAGCAGTTCTTC. Translating it yields CASSLLRLAGVTNEQFF.

This clonotype was recorded at least ten times. V is TRBV5-1 and J is TRBJ2-7; D not resolved. V was clipped by 0 bases and J by 5 bases, with 15 bases between them. The CDR3 has 15 amino acids. Germline-derived CDR1 and CDR2 are SGHRS and YFSETQ. The CDR3 DNA reads as TGCGCCAGCAGCTTGGGCGTAGGCTCCCTGGACGAGCAGTACTTC. Its translation: CASSLGVGSLDEQYF.

The V and J genes are TRBV6-5 and TRBJ2-1, with 10 bases identical to TRBD2. V shed 10 bases, J shed 9 bases, and the junction held 12 bases outside the gene matches. CDR3 length: 14 residues. CDR1 and CDR2 (germline): MNHEY, SVGAGI. CDR3 nucleotides: TGTGCCATCTGCCGCAGCGGGGGGGCAGGTGAGCAGTTCTTC. Translating gives CAICRSGGAGEQFF.

The chain carries TRBV5-1 and TRBJ2-7, with 9 bases fitting TRBD1. The length of the CDR3 is 16 residues. Germline V gives CDR1 SGHRS, CDR2 YFSETQ. Trimming at V came to 5 bases and at J to 4 bases, leaving 13 bases not matched to a gene. CDR3 loop: CASSFFQGTGIYEQYF. CDR3 bases: TGCGCCAGCAGTTTCTTCCAAGGGACAGGGATATACGAGCAGTACTTC.

This clonotype was detected only a few times. This CDR3 reads CSASRLAGKGNEQFF. CDR3 sequence (DNA): TGCAGTGCTTCCCGACTAGCGGGGAAAGGGAATGAGCAGTTCTTC. The V call is TRBV20-1, the J call TRBJ2-1; 11 bases line up with TRBD2. The length of the CDR3 is 15 residues. V trimming: 5 bases; J trimming: 7 bases; junction bases outside the gene matches: 10. Germline V gene data show CDR1 as DFQATT and CDR2 as SNEGSKA (reference sequence).

This clonotype has ten or more counts. This chain links TRBV20-1 with TRBJ2-1; D might be TRBD2 (7 bases). CDR3 length equals 12 residues. The V gene's germline CDR1 is DFQATT and CDR2 SNEGSKA (reference sequence). DNA for the CDR3: TGCAGCCGGGGAGGGGGAGCCAATGAGCAGTTCTTC. It encodes CSRGGGANEQFF.

This clonotype was found many times. CDR3: CASSLLPGLANTGELFF. The CDR3 bases are TGTGCCAGCAGCTTATTACCGGGACTAGCGAACACCGGGGAGCTGTTTTTT. This sequence joins TRBV11-2 and TRBJ2-2; 8 positions match TRBD2. The V gene's germline CDR1 is SGHAT and CDR2 FQNNGV. This CDR3 has 17 residues. The ends lost 2 bases at V and 0 bases at J; junction bases unmatched: 5.

In this sample, this clonotype turned up many times. CDR3 sequence: CATSGEGTTQGDQPQHF. The CDR3 DNA is TGTGCCACCAGTGGGGAAGGAACTACACAGGGGGATCAGCCCCAGCATTTT. The V gene is TRBV24-1, the J gene TRBJ1-5; 8 nucleotides agree with TRBD1. V shed 5 bases and J 5 bases; nucleotides not matched to a gene: 13. CDR1 is KGHDR, CDR2 SFDVKD, per germline. The CDR3 runs to 17 residues.

This clonotype was observed at least ten times. Here the CDR3 DNA reads TGTGCCAGCAGCTGGCGAAGGACCCAGATGGCGCAGTATTTT. It translates to CASSWRRTQMAQYF. This rearrangement joins TRBV11-2 to TRBJ2-3; D not resolved. Germline-derived CDR1 and CDR2 are SGHAT and FQNNGV. The V and J ends lost 4 bases and 10 bases respectively, with 18 bases between them. This CDR3 is built from 14 residues.

Ten or more counts support this clonotype. The rearrangement links TRBV9 to TRBJ2-2, with D perhaps matching TRBD2 (6 bases). The CDR3 totals 16 residues. Trimming cost V 0 bases and J 1 base, with 10 bases left between them. Germline loops: CDR1 SGDLS, CDR2 YYNGEE. CDR3 DNA sequence: TGTGCCAGCAGCGTAGCTTTTAGCGGGAACACCGGGGAGCTGTTTTTT. This gives the protein CASSVAFSGNTGELFF. Based on the CDR3 plus reference TRBV9 and TRBJ2-2, the full variable domain is DSGVTQTPKHLITATGQRVTLRCSPRSGDLSVYWYQQSLDQGLQFLIQYYNGEERAKGNILERFSAQQFPDLHSELNLSSLELGDSALYFCASSVAFSGNTGELFFGEGSRLTVL.

The chain recombines TRBV29-1 with TRBJ2-2, with D perhaps being TRBD1 or TRBD2 (5 bases each). The CDR3 consists of 11 residues. The V gene lost 5 bases and the J gene lost 9 bases, with 10 bases spanning the gap. Germline CDR1 is SQVTM and CDR2 is ANQGSEA. The CDR3 DNA reads as TGCAGCGTTATGGGGGTGAGGGAGCTGTTTTTT. Its protein is CSVMGVRELFF.

This clonotype has a count of ten or more. The chain couples TRBV6-1 to TRBJ1-4; D uncertain. The CDR3 covers 14 residues. CDR1 MNHNS and CDR2 SASEGT come from the germline V gene. With 8 bases removed from V and 8 bases from J, the gap between germline ends came to 18 bases. This CDR3 reads CASRPAGSAEKLFF. DNA for the CDR3: TGTGCCAGCCGGCCTGCGGGGTCGGCGGAAAAACTGTTTTTT.

Many counts were recorded for this clonotype. The chain is built from TRBV12-3 or TRBV12-4 and TRBJ1-5; D uncertain. The CDR3 is made up of 13 amino acids. V lost 3 bases, J lost 4 bases, and 7 bases lay in between. The CDR3 spells CASSLLLNQPQHF. CDR3 nucleotides: TGTGCCAGCAGTTTGCTCCTAAATCAGCCCCAGCATTTT.

This clonotype was counted ten times or more. The V call is TRBV5-1, the J call TRBJ1-4, with D possibly TRBD1 on 6 matching bases. V was trimmed by 0 bases and J by 11 bases, leaving 20 bases between them. The CDR3 contains 16 residues. CDR1 and CDR2 from the germline V gene are SGHRS and YFSETQ. DNA for the CDR3: TGCGCCAGCAGCTTGGGAAAGGATAATTTGGGGGGCAAACTGTTTTTT. Protein sequence: CASSLGKDNLGGKLFF.

This clonotype has ten or more counts. In DNA, the CDR3 is TGCGCCAGCAGCCCTAGCGGGAGGGCCTCCACAGATACGCAGTATTTT. Translated: CASSPSGRASTDTQYF. The chain recombines TRBV5-1 with TRBJ2-3; 12 nucleotides agree with TRBD2. The germline CDR1 and CDR2 sequences are SGHRS and YFSETQ. The CDR3 contains 16 residues. Unmatched junction bases numbered 5, after V lost 4 bases and J lost 2 bases.

The J gene is TRBJ2-2, the V gene TRBV6-6, with D perhaps matching TRBD2 (5 bases). The CDR3 covers 13 residues. V shed 4 bases and J shed 9 bases, with 12 bases lying between them. The germline gives CDR1 MNHNY, CDR2 SVGAGI (reference sequence). The CDR3 region is CASSSRTARELFF. In DNA, the CDR3 is TGTGCCAGCAGTTCAAGGACTGCGCGGGAGCTGTTTTTT.

This clonotype has at least ten counts. J is TRBJ2-5 and V is TRBV29-1; 8 bases map to TRBD2. CDR3 size: 14 residues. V was pared by 4 bases and J by 4 bases, with 8 bases of the junction left unmatched. The germline V gene encodes CDR1 SQVTM and CDR2 ANQGSEA. CDR3 amino acids: CSVGPRAGAETQYF. CDR3 bases: TGCAGCGTTGGACCGAGAGCGGGGGCAGAGACCCAGTACTTC.

In its sample, this clonotype was seen many times. This sequence joins TRBV6-1 and TRBJ2-6; D gene ambiguous. V was trimmed by 8 bases and J by 2 bases, leaving 10 bases between them. The CDR3 length is 14 residues. The germline V gene has CDR1 MNHNS and CDR2 SASEGT. The CDR3 sequence: CASLEGTGANVLTF. The DNA of the CDR3 is TGTGCCAGCCTCGAAGGGACTGGGGCCAACGTCCTGACTTTC.

The chain has TRBV24-1 and TRBJ2-5; the match to TRBD1 covers 9 bases. CDR1 KGHDR and CDR2 SFDVKD come from the germline V gene. After removal of 2 bases from V and 4 bases from J, the junction contained 7 bases not matched to a gene. The CDR3 is made up of 16 amino acids. CDR3 nucleotide sequence: TGTGCCACCAGTGATTCTTCAGACAGGGGGAGAGAGACCCAGTACTTC. Translation gives CATSDSSDRGRETQYF.

This clonotype was seen at least ten times. The gene calls are TRBV6-1 and TRBJ1-1, with no clear D. CDR1 is MNHNS and CDR2 is SASEGT in the germline V gene. Trimming pared 2 bases from V and 4 bases from J, leaving 5 bases between. This CDR3 comprises 12 residues. The CDR3 bases are TGTGCCAGCAGTGAACGGGGCACTGAAGCTTTCTTT. This codes for CASSERGTEAFF.

The chain has TRBV29-1 and TRBJ2-2, with 11 bases aligning to TRBD2. The CDR3 consists of 14 residues. V was clipped by 8 bases and J by 4 bases; unmatched bases: 6. CDR1 SQVTM and CDR2 ANQGSEA come from the germline V gene. The CDR3 region is CSIAGLAGTGELFF. The CDR3 DNA reads as TGCAGCATTGCCGGACTAGCGGGCACCGGGGAGCTGTTTTTT.

This clonotype was found many times. The CDR3 DNA sequence: TGTGCCAGCACCCTATTCAGGGGGGTGACTGAAGCTTTCTTT. It yields the protein CASTLFRGVTEAFF. The chain carries TRBV12-3 or TRBV12-4 and TRBJ1-1; 7 positions agree with TRBD1. This CDR3 comprises 14 residues. V lost 7 bases, J lost 5 bases, and 10 bases stayed unmatched.

The CDR3 spells CSARGQGLSSYNSPLHF. CDR3 nucleotides: TGCAGTGCTAGAGGACAGGGCCTCAGCTCCTATAATTCACCCCTCCACTTT. V gene TRBV20-1 combines with J gene TRBJ1-6; the match to TRBD1 covers 7 bases. Looked up from germline, CDR1 is DFQATT and CDR2 is SNEGSKA (reference sequence). The length of the CDR3 is 17 residues. J gave up 0 bases and V 1 base, and 6 bases lay outside the gene matches.